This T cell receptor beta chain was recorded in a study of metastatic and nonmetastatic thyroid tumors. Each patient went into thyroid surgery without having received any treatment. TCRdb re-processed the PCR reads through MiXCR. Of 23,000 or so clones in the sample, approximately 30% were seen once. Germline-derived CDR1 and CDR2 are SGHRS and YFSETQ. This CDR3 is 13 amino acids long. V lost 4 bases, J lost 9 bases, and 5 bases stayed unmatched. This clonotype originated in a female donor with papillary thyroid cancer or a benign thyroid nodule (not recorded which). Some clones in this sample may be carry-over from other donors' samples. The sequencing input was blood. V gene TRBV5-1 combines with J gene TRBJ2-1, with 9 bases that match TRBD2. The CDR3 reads CASSQGTSSEQFF. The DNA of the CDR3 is TGCGCCAGCAGCCAAGGGACTAGCTCTGAGCAGTTCTTC.